These 19 T cell receptor beta chains were all obtained from the same sample, sequenced in a study of cytomegalovirus exposure and HLA in healthy donors. The primer mix had 60 Vbeta and 13 Jbeta primers. This table comes from immunoSEQ multiplex PCR, and its TCRdb copy is limited to in-frame clones, with some not included. The sample has around 150,000 clones; 65% to 85% are singletons. The sequencing input was PBMCs. The receptors come from a woman in her 50s in good health and CMV-seropositive.

The chain carries TRBV10-1 and TRBJ2-5; 9 bases match TRBD2. The CDR3 length is 15 residues. The V gene end was trimmed by 4 bases and the J gene end by 5 bases; junction bases not matched to a gene: 8. Germline values: CDR1 WNHNN, CDR2 SYGVQD (reference sequence). The CDR3 loop is CASSGGSGGVETQYF. The DNA for the CDR3 is TGCGCCAGCAGTGGGGGTAGCGGGGGTGTTGAGACCCAGTACTTC.

CDR3 in DNA: TGTGCCAGCAGGGCCTTCGGGACACTTTACAATGAGCAGTTCTTC. It codes for CASRAFGTLYNEQFF. The genes are TRBV5-6 and TRBJ2-1, with D possibly matching TRBD1 (6 bases). The CDR3 spans 15 residues. V was cut by 5 bases and J by 4 bases, with 16 bases left in between. The V gene's germline CDR1 is SGHDT and CDR2 YYEEEE.

This clone was detected a few times. The gene calls are TRBV27 and TRBJ1-2; TRBD1 is a possible D gene (6 bases). CDR3 length: 16 residues. Trimming took 5 bases from V and 8 from J, leaving 24 bases between them. Germline-derived CDR1 and CDR2 are MNHEY and SMNVEV (reference sequence). The CDR3 DNA follows: TGTGCCAGCAGTCTCACCCCCCCCTGGGGGGGCTCGGGCTACACCTTC. Translated: CASSLTPPWGGSGYTF.

V usage is TRBV6-5 and J usage is TRBJ1-2; 8 bases are shared with TRBD1. V shed 6 bases and J 0 bases; nucleotides not matched to a gene: 3. This CDR3 has 14 residues. Germline V CDR1 and CDR2: MNHEY, SVGAGI. The CDR3: CASREGQANYGYTF. The CDR3 DNA reads as TGTGCCAGCAGGGAGGGACAGGCTAACTATGGCTACACCTTC.

This sequence joins TRBV5-1 and TRBJ1-3; D gene ambiguous. In germline, CDR1 is SGHRS, CDR2 YFSETQ. Trimming removed 4 bases at V and 2 bases at J, with 10 bases between. The CDR3 is 14 residues long. In DNA, the CDR3 is TGCGCCAGCAGCCCGGTCGGGGCTGGAAACACCATATATTTT. It codes for CASSPVGAGNTIYF.

V gene TRBV5-1 combines with J gene TRBJ1-3; 9 nucleotides match TRBD1. The V segment lost 0 bases and the J segment 5 bases; nucleotides outside the gene matches: 6. Germline V gene sequence: CDR1 SGHRS, CDR2 YFSETQ. This CDR3 has 16 amino acids. This CDR3 is CASSLDPGQGRNTIYF. CDR3 DNA sequence: TGCGCCAGCAGCTTGGATCCCGGACAGGGGAGAAACACCATATATTTT.

J is TRBJ1-5 and V is TRBV2; 8 nucleotides agree with TRBD1. Germline lookup yields CDR1 SNHLY and CDR2 FYNNEI. The CDR3 runs 15 residues. The J segment lost 2 bases and the V segment lost 6 bases, leaving 6 bases of the junction unmatched. The CDR3 DNA sequence: TGTGCCAGCAGGGGAAACAGGGGGGGCAATCAGCCCCAGCATTTT. Translated, it gives CASRGNRGGNQPQHF.

This clone occurred a few times. V usage is TRBV7-9 and J usage is TRBJ1-4; 8 bases align to TRBD1. There are 16 residues in the CDR3. J gave up 3 bases and V 4 bases, and 7 bases lay outside the gene matches. Looked up from germline, CDR1 is SEHNR and CDR2 is FQNEAQ (reference sequence). CDR3 nucleotides: TGTGCCAGCAGCTCTCAGGGGGCTGGTGCTAATGAAAAACTGTTTTTT. As protein: CASSSQGAGANEKLFF. Filled out from reference TRBV7-9 and TRBJ1-4, the complete variable domain reads DTGVSQNPRHKITKRGQNVTFRCDPISEHNRLYWYRQTLGQGPEFLTYFQNEAQLEKSRLLSDRFSAERPKGSFSTLEIQRTEQGDSAMYLCASSSQGAGANEKLFFGSGTQLSVL.

The rearrangement uses TRBV4-1 and TRBJ2-4, with a weak D call TRBD2 (5 bases). This CDR3 comprises 16 residues. The V end lost 0 bases, the J end lost 1 base, and 10 bases lay between the germline ends. From germline, CDR1 is MGHRA and CDR2 YSYEKL. CDR3 sequence reads: CASSQEGVGAKNIQYF. The DNA of the CDR3 is TGCGCCAGCAGCCAAGAGGGAGTCGGCGCCAAAAACATTCAGTACTTC.

J is TRBJ2-3 and V is TRBV18; TRBD1 matches at 7 bases. Germline assignment: CDR1 KGHSH and CDR2 LQKENI. The CDR3 is made up of 17 amino acids. V was clipped by 6 bases and J by 1 base; unmatched bases: 13. The CDR3 protein is CASSPQPQTGRTDTQYF. The CDR3 region has the DNA TGTGCCAGCTCGCCGCAACCCCAGACAGGGCGCACAGATACGCAGTATTTT.

There are a few counts of this clone. V is TRBV14 and J is TRBJ2-1, with no clear D. Germline loops: CDR1 SGHDN, CDR2 FVKESK. V shed 0 bases and J shed 7 bases, with 7 bases lying between them. The CDR3 runs to 13 residues. The CDR3 nucleotides are TGTGCCAGCAGCCAAGACCCCCGTAATGAGCAGTTCTTC. Translated, it gives CASSQDPRNEQFF.

The chain links TRBV5-1 to TRBJ1-1, with D unclear. Germline assignment: CDR1 SGHRS and CDR2 YFSETQ. Trimming stripped 4 bases from V and 0 bases from J, with 16 bases between. This CDR3 region has 16 residues. The CDR3 here is CASSRLAGGMNTEAFF. The DNA for the CDR3 is TGCGCCAGCAGCCGACTCGCTGGCGGGATGAACACTGAAGCTTTCTTT. The full variable domain, completed using reference TRBV5-1 and TRBJ1-1, is KAGVTQTPRYLIKTRGQQVTLSCSPISGHRSVSWYQQTPGQGLQFLFEYFSETQRNKGNFPGRFSGRQFSNSRSEMNVSTLELGDSALYLCASSRLAGGMNTEAFFGQGTRLTVV.

The chain has TRBV13 and TRBJ2-5, with TRBD2 matching over 9 bases. This CDR3 has 15 amino acids. V was pared by 0 bases and J by 4 bases, with 3 bases of the junction left unmatched. From germline, CDR1 is PRHDT and CDR2 FYEKMQ (reference sequence). CDR3 sequence reads: CASSLGASGAETQYF. For the CDR3, the DNA is TGTGCCAGCAGCTTAGGGGCTAGCGGGGCAGAGACCCAGTACTTC.

This rearrangement joins TRBV27 to TRBJ2-7; D is unclear. This CDR3 spans 13 amino acids. V was cut by 0 bases and J by 1 base, with 4 bases left in between. CDR1 is MNHEY, CDR2 SMNVEV, per germline (reference sequence). CDR3 loop: CASSLSRSYEQYF. As DNA, the CDR3 is TGTGCCAGCAGTTTATCGAGGTCCTACGAGCAGTACTTC.

The J gene is TRBJ2-1, the V gene TRBV6-6, with a tentative D call TRBD1 (6 bases). In germline, CDR1 is MNHNY, CDR2 SVGAGI (reference sequence). The CDR3 consists of 15 residues. V was shortened by 0 bases and J by 3 bases, with 9 bases between the two germline ends. The CDR3 protein is CASSYSGAVYNEQFF. The DNA for the CDR3 is TGTGCCAGCAGTTACTCGGGGGCGGTCTACAATGAGCAGTTCTTC.

This chain uses TRBV7-3 with TRBJ2-1; 8 bases align to TRBD2. The CDR3 totals 15 residues. The ends lost 1 base at V and 9 bases at J; junction bases unmatched: 8. CDR1 is SGHTA and CDR2 is FQGTGA in the germline V gene. Here the CDR3 reads CASSLRDGGAGEQFF. In DNA form, the CDR3 reads TGTGCCAGCAGCTTAAGAGACGGGGGGGCCGGTGAGCAGTTCTTC.

The chain recombines TRBV29-1 with TRBJ1-6; 8 bases line up with TRBD1. Unmatched junction bases numbered 5, after V lost 6 bases and J lost 7 bases. This CDR3 region has 13 residues. Germline loops: CDR1 SQVTM, CDR2 ANQGSEA. CDR3 amino acids: CSVQQGVNSPLHF. The CDR3 DNA is TGCAGCGTCCAACAGGGGGTAAATTCACCCCTCCACTTT.

The V call is TRBV6-1, the J call TRBJ2-7; 10 bases match TRBD1. The CDR3 covers 14 residues. Germline-derived CDR1 and CDR2 are MNHNS and SASEGT. Losses at the gene ends were 7 bases for V and 6 bases for J; bases not matched to a gene: 9. CDR3 sequence reads: CASIRTGGVTEQYF. The CDR3 DNA follows: TGTGCCAGCATTCGGACAGGGGGAGTGACCGAGCAGTACTTC.

The V gene is TRBV30, the J gene TRBJ2-5; perhaps TRBD1 as D (6 bases). Germline CDR1 GTSNPN, CDR2 SVGIG (reference sequence). Between the trimmed V and J ends, which lost 4 bases and 9 bases, there was a span of 12 bases. The CDR3 is 11 amino acids. CDR3 bases: TGTGCCTGGACTTTAGGGGGAGCCCAGTACTTC. It specifies CAWTLGGAQYF.